A single sample gave rise to the 27 T cell receptor beta chains below, sequenced in a study of spatial heterogeneity in lung cancer (dated by TCRdb to the late 2010s). The intended sense of this specimen's time point label: blood at routine non-recurrence follow-up after resection. Whole RNA extracted from tumor and nontumor lung tissue, or from cryopreserved PBMC samples, was used for TCR sequencing without cell sorting. The library relied on 5' RACE. Instrument on record: NextSeq 500. TCRdb ran its own pipeline on the public reads, namely fastp trimming at Q25 and MiXCR clone calling, and kept in-frame beta chains. Here each entry gathers all rows of one CDR3 protein and keeps the most common genes and DNA. A total of under 150,000 distinct CDR3 sequences appear in this sample, more than 9% of them only once. Around 17% of the sample comes from the top ten. Sequences were derived from PBMCs, sampled at follow-up. The receptors derive from a male donor with early-stage non-small cell lung cancer.

The chain links TRBV2 to TRBJ2-1; TRBD1 matches 7 bases. V lost 7 bases to trimming and J lost 2 bases; unmatched junction nucleotides: 5. Germline assignment: CDR1 SNHLY and CDR2 FYNNEI. The CDR3 extends over 14 amino acids. DNA for the CDR3: TGTGCCAGCACGGCACAGGGGCCCTACAATGAGCAGTTCTTC. This gives the protein CASTAQGPYNEQFF.

The CDR3 sequence is CASSLFSGRGRTDTQYF. In nucleotides, the CDR3 is TGTGCCAGCAGTTTATTCAGTGGGCGGGGACGCACAGATACGCAGTATTTT. This chain uses TRBV27 with TRBJ2-3; possible D gene TRBD2, 6 bases. The CDR3 runs to 17 residues. In germline, CDR1 is MNHEY, CDR2 SMNVEV (reference sequence). Trimming took 1 base from V and 1 from J, leaving 15 bases between them.

This clonotype was counted ten times or more. The chain recombines TRBV10-3 with TRBJ2-3, with 8 bases that match TRBD2. The CDR3 is 15 amino acids. V was clipped by 8 bases and J by 3 bases; unmatched bases: 10. The germline gives CDR1 ENHRY, CDR2 SYGVKD. CDR3 protein: CAIGSAGGGTDTQYF. DNA for the CDR3: TGTGCCATCGGGTCCGCGGGGGGAGGAACAGATACGCAGTATTTT.

Many counts were recorded for this clonotype. The chain carries TRBV10-3 and TRBJ2-1; D may be TRBD1 (5 bases). The CDR3 extends over 13 amino acids. V was trimmed by 10 bases and J by 6 bases, leaving 16 bases between them. CDR1 is ENHRY and CDR2 is SYGVKD in the germline V gene. The CDR3 bases are TGTGCCACCTCTCGACAGAATTTCAATGAGCAGTTCTTC. Its translation: CATSRQNFNEQFF.

The rearrangement links TRBV7-3 to TRBJ2-3; tentatively, D is TRBD1 (6 bases). Trimming cost V 6 bases and J 1 base, with 11 bases left between them. CDR3 length equals 14 residues. Per germline, CDR1 SGHTA and CDR2 FQGTGA. The CDR3 region is CASSSNRGTDTQYF. CDR3 nucleotide sequence: TGTGCCAGCAGTTCGAACAGGGGCACAGATACGCAGTATTTT. Full variable domain (remainder filled in from reference TRBV7-3 and TRBJ2-3): GAGVSQTPSNKVTEKGKYVELRCDPISGHTALYWYRQSLGQGPEFLIYFQGTGAADDSGLPNDRFFAVRPEGSVSTLKIQRTERGDSAVYLCASSSNRGTDTQYFGPGTRLTVL.

This clonotype was observed a handful of times. V usage is TRBV28 and J usage is TRBJ1-5; tentatively, D is TRBD1 (6 bases). The germline V and J ends were trimmed by 8 bases and 4 bases, with 24 bases remaining between them. The CDR3 is 17 residues long. Germline lookup yields CDR1 MDHEN and CDR2 SYDVKM. This chain's CDR3 is CASGVPGGQTSNQPQHF. Written as DNA, the CDR3 is TGTGCCAGCGGCGTCCCGGGGGGGCAGACGTCGAATCAGCCCCAGCATTTT. The full variable domain, with the rest looked up from reference TRBV28 and TRBJ1-5, is DVKVTQSSRYLVKRTGEKVFLECVQDMDHENMFWYRQDPGLGLRLIYFSYDVKMKEKGDIPEGYSVSREKKERFSLILESASTNQTSMYLCASGVPGGQTSNQPQHFGDGTRLSIL.

This clonotype has ten or more counts. CDR3 protein: CASSKDPPGRNYEQYF. The CDR3 DNA sequence: TGTGCCAGCAGCAAAGATCCGCCCGGGCGAAACTACGAGCAGTACTTC. The chain combines TRBV21-1 with TRBJ2-7; TRBD1, the table's D call, lacks a check against the DNA. TRBV21-1 is flagged as a pseudogene. CDR3 length: 16 amino acids.

This clonotype was observed a few times. V is TRBV3-2 and J is TRBJ1-5. TRBV3-2 is described as a pseudogene. The CDR3 length is 12 residues. CDR3: CASFGRPRPQHF. The CDR3 bases are TGTGCCAGTTTCGGACGGCCCCGGCCCCAGCATTTT.

The chain employs TRBV4-1 and TRBJ2-7, with TRBD2 identical over 12 bases. The CDR3 runs 15 residues. V trimming: 1 base; J trimming: 2 bases; junction bases outside the gene matches: 0. Germline V gene data show CDR1 as MGHRA and CDR2 as YSYEKL. In nucleotides, the CDR3 is TGCGCCAGCAGCCAAGGACTAGCGGGGGCCTACGAGCAGTACTTC. Translating it yields CASSQGLAGAYEQYF.

The chain uses TRBV10-3 and TRBJ2-2; D might be TRBD2 (5 bases). V gave up 6 bases and J gave up 3 bases, with 11 bases separating them. CDR3 length equals 14 residues. Per germline, CDR1 ENHRY and CDR2 SYGVKD. The CDR3 spells CAIRTGTDTGELFF. The CDR3 DNA follows: TGTGCCATCAGGACGGGAACGGACACCGGGGAGCTGTTTTTT.

The chain couples TRBV4-3 to TRBJ2-7, with D possibly TRBD2 on 6 matching bases. Germline-derived CDR1 and CDR2 are LGHNA and YSLEER. The CDR3 is made up of 14 amino acids. V shed 4 bases and J shed 2 bases, with 12 bases lying between them. The CDR3 is CASSPGVAAYEQYF. DNA for the CDR3: TGCGCCAGCAGCCCGGGAGTGGCGGCCTACGAGCAGTACTTC.

The chain recombines TRBV7-6 with TRBJ2-2; no clear D gene. The length of the CDR3 is 15 residues. Trimming removed 1 base from V and 1 base from J, with 7 bases in between. The germline V gene has CDR1 SGHVS and CDR2 FNYEAQ. In DNA form, the CDR3 reads TGTGCCAGCAGCTTAGAAGTGGGGAACACCGGGGAGCTGTTTTTT. It specifies CASSLEVGNTGELFF.

This clonotype came up a few times. The J gene is TRBJ2-1, the V gene TRBV9; 7 nucleotides match TRBD2. CDR1 SGDLS and CDR2 YYNGEE come from the germline V gene. V lost 3 bases to trimming and J lost 4 bases; unmatched junction nucleotides: 4. The CDR3 is 14 amino acids. The chain's CDR3 is CASSAREVYNEQFF. The CDR3 nucleotides read TGTGCCAGCAGCGCCCGGGAGGTTTACAATGAGCAGTTCTTC.

This chain links TRBV28 with TRBJ2-2; 7 nucleotides align to TRBD1. CDR3 length: 17 residues. V lost 5 bases and J lost 7; bases outside the gene matches: 16. Germline CDR1 MDHEN, CDR2 SYDVKM. DNA for the CDR3: TGTGCCAGCAGTCTGGCCCCCGGGACAGCCAGGGGCGGGGAGCTGTTTTTT. Its protein product is CASSLAPGTARGGELFF.

The V and J genes are TRBV20-1 and TRBJ1-3; 8 positions agree with TRBD1. With 5 bases clipped from V and 3 bases from J, the junction kept 15 bases outside the gene matches. From germline, CDR1 is DFQATT and CDR2 SNEGSKA (reference sequence). This CDR3 has 17 residues. DNA for the CDR3: TGCAGTGCTGCTAAGCCTTTGCAGGGGGCGGTTGGAAACACCATATATTTT. Its protein product is CSAAKPLQGAVGNTIYF.

This clonotype was recorded at least ten times. The chain uses TRBV30 and TRBJ2-2, with D hard to call. Germline loops: CDR1 GTSNPN, CDR2 SVGIG (reference sequence). The CDR3 extends over 11 amino acids. V lost 0 bases, J lost 9 bases, and 5 bases lay in between. CDR3 DNA: TGTGCCTGGAGTGTGAGGCGGGAGCTGTTTTTT. Residues: CAWSVRRELFF. Supplemented by reference TRBV30 and TRBJ2-2, the full variable domain reads SQTIHQWPATLVQPVGSPLSLECTVEGTSNPNLYWYRQAAGRGLQLLFYSVGIGQISSEVPQNLSASRPQDRQFILSSKKLLLSDSGFYLCAWSVRRELFFGEGSRLTVL.

The gene calls are TRBV7-9 and TRBJ2-7; D is undetermined. Deletions cut 5 bases from V and 5 bases from J, with 4 bases between. There are 10 residues in the CDR3. Germline-derived CDR1 and CDR2 are SEHNR and FQNEAQ (reference sequence). CDR3 region: CASSTDEQYF. In DNA form, the CDR3 reads TGTGCCAGCAGCACCGACGAGCAGTACTTC. Full variable domain (missing parts from reference TRBV7-9 and TRBJ2-7): DTGVSQNPRHKITKRGQNVTFRCDPISEHNRLYWYRQTLGQGPEFLTYFQNEAQLEKSRLLSDRFSAERPKGSFSTLEIQRTEQGDSAMYLCASSTDEQYFGPGTRLTVT.

This clonotype was observed a few times. The V call is TRBV7-2, the J call TRBJ1-4; possibly TRBD1 for D (5 bases). Trimming left V 4 bases short and J 11 bases short, with 11 bases between. The CDR3 length is 12 residues. Looked up from germline, CDR1 is SGHTA and CDR2 is FQGNSA. The CDR3 DNA is TGTGCCAGCAGCTCCCGGAGACAGAAACTGTTTTTT. Translation: CASSSRRQKLFF.

This clonotype was seen a handful of times. This rearrangement joins TRBV24-1 to TRBJ2-1; 8 nucleotides line up with TRBD1. There are 21 residues in the CDR3. Germline assignment: CDR1 KGHDR and CDR2 SFDVKD. The V segment lost 1 base and the J segment 0 bases; nucleotides outside the gene matches: 16. The chain's CDR3 is CATSDFLGRTGPKGSYNEQFF. CDR3 sequence (DNA): TGTGCCACCAGTGATTTCTTAGGGCGGACAGGGCCGAAGGGCTCCTACAATGAGCAGTTCTTC.

The chain carries TRBV6-6 and TRBJ1-5; no clear D. The CDR3 spans 14 residues. The V end was cut by 0 bases, the J end by 7 bases, with 10 bases between. Germline V CDR1 and CDR2: MNHNY, SVGAGI (reference sequence). The CDR3 here is CASSYSLGEQPQHF. In nucleotides, the CDR3 is TGTGCCAGCAGTTACTCGCTTGGAGAGCAGCCCCAGCATTTT.

The chain uses TRBV5-1 and TRBJ1-5; D may be TRBD1 (6 bases). This CDR3 comprises 15 residues. CDR1 and CDR2 (germline): SGHRS, YFSETQ. V lost 0 bases to trimming and J lost 2 bases, with 9 bases between them. The CDR3 DNA follows: TGCGCCAGCAGCTTGGATGGGGGCCGCAATCAGCCCCAGCATTTT. Its translation: CASSLDGGRNQPQHF.

This clonotype came up a few times. The gene calls are TRBV28 and TRBJ1-2; D not certain. Germline V gene lookup returns CDR1 MDHEN and CDR2 SYDVKM. V was clipped by 4 bases and J by 5 bases, with 20 bases between them. CDR3 length: 16 amino acids. CDR3 protein: CASSSGSGPPGYGYTF. The CDR3 DNA follows: TGTGCCAGCAGTTCCGGATCTGGACCACCGGGGTATGGCTACACCTTC.

This chain connects TRBV21-1 to TRBJ2-7; the table assigns TRBD1, which was not confirmed against the DNA. TRBV21-1 is classified as a pseudogene. The CDR3 is made up of 14 amino acids. CDR3 residues: CASSKSRGRYEQYF. The DNA of the CDR3 is TGTGCCAGCAGCAAATCCCGGGGGCGTTACGAGCAGTACTTC.

This chain joins TRBV29-1 and TRBJ2-5; D is undetermined. CDR3 length: 11 residues. The germline CDR1 and CDR2 sequences are SQVTM and ANQGSEA. Trimming pared 4 bases from V and 7 bases from J, leaving 10 bases between. The CDR3 loop reads CSVVGFGTQYF. For the CDR3, the DNA is TGCAGCGTTGTGGGGTTTGGGACCCAGTACTTC.

This clonotype was observed many times. CDR3 in amino acids: CASSLGQGFEKLFF. As DNA, the CDR3 is TGTGCCAGCAGCCTAGGACAGGGTTTTGAAAAACTGTTTTTT. The genes are TRBV12-3 or TRBV12-4 and TRBJ1-4; 8 bases are shared with TRBD1. This CDR3 comprises 14 residues. Unmatched junction bases numbered 7, after V lost 6 bases and J lost 7 bases.

Details on this clonotype: At one boundary the junction diverges from the germline segment, which might be a read error. CDR3: CASTRTGNSEAFF. The CDR3 DNA sequence: TGTGCCAGCACAAGGACAGGGAACTCTGAAGCTTTCTTT. The genes are TRBV25-1 and TRBJ1-1; 8 nucleotides align to TRBD1. Germline V gives CDR1 MGHDK, CDR2 SYGVNS. The CDR3 sequence is 13 residues long.

V is TRBV11-1 and J is TRBJ2-7; maybe TRBD2 (5 bases). The ends were cut back, 1 base at V and 7 bases at J, with 8 bases in the middle. Germline-derived CDR1 and CDR2 are SGHAT and FQDESV (reference sequence). CDR3 length: 12 residues. CDR3 nucleotides: TGTGCCAGCAGCTTAGTTCCGGGGGAGCAGTACTTC. Its translation: CASSLVPGEQYF.